This T cell receptor beta chain was recovered during a study of T cells in Graves' hyperthyroidism and ophthalmopathy. CDR3 size: 16 residues. The germline CDR1 and CDR2 sequences are MGHRA and YSYEKL. V lost 1 base to trimming and J lost 8 bases; unmatched junction nucleotides: 8. This clonotype was seen a handful of times. The antigen remains unidentified. Study findings and constraints: In the blood, most expanded thyroid clonotypes above 0.001 appeared as well.

Amplification yielded TCR beta CDR3 regions, with RNA transcripts as the source. TCR CDR3 underwent first-round RT-PCR with the HTBI primer set. MiXCR, applied by TCRdb to the multiplex PCR reads, yields one record per CDR3 protein. The sample has about 640,000 distinct CDR3 sequences; less than 25% are singletons. The TCR originated in a man aged 25-40 years with Graves' ophthalmopathy. The sample taken for sequencing was blood. The rearrangement joins TRBV4-1 to TRBJ2-1; 10 nucleotides line up with TRBD2. CDR3 sequence (DNA): TGCGCCAGCAGCCAAGGGGCGGTAGCGGGAGGCCATGAGCAGTTCTTC. It codes for CASSQGAVAGGHEQFF.